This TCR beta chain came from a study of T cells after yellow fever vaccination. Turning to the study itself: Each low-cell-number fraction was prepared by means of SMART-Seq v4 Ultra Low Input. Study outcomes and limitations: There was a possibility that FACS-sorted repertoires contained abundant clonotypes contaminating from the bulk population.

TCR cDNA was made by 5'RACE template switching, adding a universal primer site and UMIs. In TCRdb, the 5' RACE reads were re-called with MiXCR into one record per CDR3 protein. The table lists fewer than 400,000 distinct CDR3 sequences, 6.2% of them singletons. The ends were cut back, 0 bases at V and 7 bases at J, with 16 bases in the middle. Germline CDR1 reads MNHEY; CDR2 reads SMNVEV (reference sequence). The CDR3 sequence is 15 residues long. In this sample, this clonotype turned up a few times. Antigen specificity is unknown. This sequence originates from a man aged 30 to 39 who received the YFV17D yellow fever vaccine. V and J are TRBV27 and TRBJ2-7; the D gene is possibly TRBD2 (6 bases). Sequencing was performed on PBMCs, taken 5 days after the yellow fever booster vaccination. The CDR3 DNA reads TGTGCCAGCAGTTTATCGACGGGGCGGGATATGGAGCAGTACTTC. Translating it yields CASSLSTGRDMEQYF.